The 18 T cell receptor beta chains presented below share a single source sample, sequenced in a study of blood T cell repertoires in COVID-19. The assay was immunoSEQ multiplex PCR, and TCRdb's table has in-frame clones only and misses some. Here the sample spans roughly 60,000 clones, about 83% being singletons. Material for sequencing was peripheral blood. The receptors stem from a human donor in a cohort sampled during active COVID-19.

J is TRBJ2-1 and V is TRBV11-2; D perhaps matches TRBD2 (6 bases). Germline V lookup: CDR1 SGHAT, CDR2 FQNNGV. There are 16 residues in the CDR3. Trimming took 5 bases from V and 4 from J, leaving 18 bases between them. This chain's CDR3 is CASSKNPSGYYNEQFF. The CDR3 region has the DNA TGTGCCAGCAGCAAAAACCCGAGCGGGTATTACAATGAGCAGTTCTTC.

The CDR3 nucleotides are TGTGCCAGCAGCTTGGATGGTCGGGAGCAGTTCTTC. This gives the protein CASSLDGREQFF. The chain joins TRBV5-4 to TRBJ2-1; no clear D gene. Germline values: CDR1 SGHNT, CDR2 YYREEE (reference sequence). V was trimmed by 0 bases and J by 10 bases, leaving 8 bases between them. The CDR3 sequence is 12 residues long.

This chain joins TRBV28 and TRBJ1-6; D is undetermined. V lost 0 bases and J 10 bases, leaving 10 bases between the germline ends. Germline CDR1 MDHEN, CDR2 SYDVKM. The CDR3 runs 14 residues. This chain's CDR3 is CASSLWAIASPLHF. In nucleotides, the CDR3 is TGTGCCAGCAGTTTATGGGCCATAGCATCACCCCTCCACTTT.

This clone turned up a few times. The CDR3 sequence is CASSETGNSPLHF. Here the CDR3 DNA reads TGTGCCAGCAGTGAAACAGGGAATTCACCCCTCCACTTT. The chain carries TRBV13 and TRBJ1-6, with D tentatively TRBD1 (6 bases). CDR3 length: 13 amino acids. Germline CDR1 PRHDT, CDR2 FYEKMQ (reference sequence). V shed 6 bases and J shed 7 bases, with 10 bases lying between them.

This clone was observed a handful of times. V and J are TRBV28 and TRBJ1-3; D perhaps matches TRBD1 (6 bases). Trimming removed 6 bases from V and 3 bases from J, with 12 bases in between. CDR1 and CDR2 from the germline V gene are MDHEN and SYDVKM. The length of the CDR3 is 14 residues. Here the CDR3 reads CASSLGTFGNTIYF. In nucleotides, the CDR3 is TGTGCCAGCAGCCTAGGGACATTTGGAAACACCATATATTTT.

The gene calls are TRBV30 and TRBJ1-5; no reliable D call. Germline V CDR1 and CDR2: GTSNPN, SVGIG (reference sequence). CDR3 length: 12 amino acids. V shed 2 bases and J shed 4 bases, with 6 bases lying between them. Here the CDR3 reads CAWSLPNQPQHF. As DNA, the CDR3 is TGTGCCTGGAGTCTCCCTAATCAGCCCCAGCATTTT.

The J gene is TRBJ2-2, the V gene TRBV27; 7 bases align to TRBD1. V lost 7 bases to trimming and J lost 4 bases; unmatched junction nucleotides: 9. Germline values: CDR1 MNHEY, CDR2 SMNVEV (reference sequence). The CDR3 extends over 15 amino acids. The CDR3 DNA sequence: TGTGCCAGCACGAGACAGGGTATGGGCACCGGGGAGCTGTTTTTT. Protein product: CASTRQGMGTGELFF.

The chain is built from TRBV10-3 and TRBJ2-7, with 8 bases aligning to TRBD1. J lost 3 bases, V lost 7 bases, and 8 bases had no gene match. The germline V gene has CDR1 ENHRY and CDR2 SYGVKD. This CDR3 has 14 amino acids. The CDR3 DNA reads TGTGCCATCAACCCGGGACAGGCAAGCTACGAGCAGTACTTC. It is translated as CAINPGQASYEQYF.

CDR3 DNA: TGTGCCAGCAGTGAACCCCCTAGTGGGGAGCAGTTCTTC. Protein sequence: CASSEPPSGEQFF. The gene calls are TRBV2 and TRBJ2-1; D not certain. The length of the CDR3 is 13 residues. Trimming shortened V by 2 bases and J by 10 bases, and 12 bases separated the two germline ends. Germline-derived CDR1 and CDR2 are SNHLY and FYNNEI.

This clone was observed a single time. The chain is built from TRBV10-3 and TRBJ2-5; D is ambiguous. Trimming took 3 bases from V and 4 from J, leaving 9 bases between them. This CDR3 contains 13 residues. CDR1 and CDR2 (germline): ENHRY, SYGVKD. This CDR3 is CAISETAIETQYF. Written as DNA, the CDR3 is TGTGCCATCAGTGAAACAGCAATAGAGACCCAGTACTTC.

This sequence joins TRBV29-1 and TRBJ2-7; D perhaps matches TRBD1 (6 bases). Per the germline V gene, CDR1 is SQVTM and CDR2 is ANQGSEA. Trimming removed 0 bases at V and 6 bases at J, with 12 bases between. The CDR3 covers 13 residues. The CDR3: CSVEDLQGSEQYF. In DNA form, the CDR3 reads TGCAGCGTTGAAGATCTACAGGGATCCGAGCAGTACTTC.

This clone was seen a handful of times. The chain recombines TRBV28 with TRBJ1-6, with a possible D match to TRBD1 (5 bases). Per the germline V gene, CDR1 is MDHEN and CDR2 is SYDVKM. V was pared by 8 bases and J by 4 bases, with 15 bases between. The CDR3 is 15 residues long. CDR3 bases: TGTGCCAGCGTTCCCTGGGGCGGATATAATTCACCCCTCCACTTT. Its protein product is CASVPWGGYNSPLHF. The full variable domain, completed using reference TRBV28 and TRBJ1-6, is DVKVTQSSRYLVKRTGEKVFLECVQDMDHENMFWYRQDPGLGLRLIYFSYDVKMKEKGDIPEGYSVSREKKERFSLILESASTNQTSMYLCASVPWGGYNSPLHFGNGTRLTVT.

This clone has only one observation. The chain employs TRBV6-6 and TRBJ1-2; a weak D match, TRBD1 (5 bases). Trimming removed 5 bases at V and 8 bases at J, with 12 bases between. This CDR3 contains 12 residues. Germline CDR1 and CDR2: MNHNY and SVGAGI (reference sequence). For the CDR3, the DNA is TGTGCCAGCAGTGACCGGGACTTCGGCTACACCTTC. Translating it yields CASSDRDFGYTF.

CDR3 bases: TGTGCCAGCAGCTTAGAGGCGACAGTTATCTACAATGAGCAGTTCTTC. It codes for CASSLEATVIYNEQFF. The chain employs TRBV11-3 and TRBJ2-1, with a weak D call TRBD1 (5 bases). V was shortened by 0 bases and J by 3 bases, with 12 bases between the two germline ends. The germline CDR1 and CDR2 sequences are SGHNT and YENEEA. CDR3 length: 16 amino acids.

By share, this clone ranks as large (0.1 to 1%). This chain links TRBV5-8 with TRBJ2-2, with 9 bases fitting TRBD2. The germline V gene encodes CDR1 SGHTS and CDR2 YDEGEE. CDR3 length: 17 residues. Losses at the gene ends were 0 bases for V and 2 bases for J; bases not matched to a gene: 5. CDR3 DNA: TGTGCCAGCAGCTTGGCACTAGCGGGCCTAAACACCGGGGAGCTGTTTTTT. It specifies CASSLALAGLNTGELFF.

The CDR3 here is CASSPGTNQETQYF. CDR3 DNA: TGTGCCAGCAGCCCGGGGACAAACCAAGAGACCCAGTACTTC. The chain couples TRBV7-9 to TRBJ2-5; a possible D gene is TRBD1 (6 bases). The CDR3 is made up of 14 amino acids. In germline, CDR1 is SEHNR, CDR2 FQNEAQ (reference sequence). Trimming shortened V by 5 bases and J by 0 bases, and 10 bases separated the two germline ends.

The chain carries TRBV2 and TRBJ2-5; D not certain. The V end lost 7 bases, the J end lost 4 bases, and 13 bases lay between the germline ends. Germline values: CDR1 SNHLY, CDR2 FYNNEI. The CDR3 is 13 residues long. This CDR3 reads CASIRGLGETQYF. The DNA for the CDR3 is TGTGCCAGCATTCGCGGCTTGGGAGAGACCCAGTACTTC.

This clone was detected only once. The chain uses TRBV7-2 and TRBJ1-2; no firm D call. CDR3 length equals 12 residues. Germline CDR1 reads SGHTA; CDR2 reads FQGNSA. Trimming stripped 4 bases from V and 7 bases from J, with 10 bases between. CDR3 region: CASSSDLVGYTF. The CDR3 DNA reads TGTGCCAGCAGCTCCGACTTGGTTGGCTACACCTTC. Complete variable domain (other parts from reference TRBV7-2 and TRBJ1-2): GAGVSQSPSNKVTEKGKDVELRCDPISGHTALYWYRQSLGQGLEFLIYFQGNSAPDKSGLPSDRFSAERTGGSVSTLTIQRTQQEDSAVYLCASSSDLVGYTFGSGTRLTVV.